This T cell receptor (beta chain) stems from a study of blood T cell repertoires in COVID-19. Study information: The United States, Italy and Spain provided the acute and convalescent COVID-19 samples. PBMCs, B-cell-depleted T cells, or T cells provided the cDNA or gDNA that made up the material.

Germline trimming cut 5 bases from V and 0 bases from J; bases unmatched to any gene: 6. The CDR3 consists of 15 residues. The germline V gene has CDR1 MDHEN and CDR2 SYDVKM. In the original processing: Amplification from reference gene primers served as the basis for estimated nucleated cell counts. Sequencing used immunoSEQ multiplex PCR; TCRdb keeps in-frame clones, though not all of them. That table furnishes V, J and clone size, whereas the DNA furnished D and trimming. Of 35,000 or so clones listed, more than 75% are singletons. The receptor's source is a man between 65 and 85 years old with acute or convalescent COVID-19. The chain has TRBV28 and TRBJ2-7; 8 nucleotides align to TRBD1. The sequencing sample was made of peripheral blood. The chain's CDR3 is CASSQPRGPSYEQYF. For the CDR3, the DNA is TGTGCCAGCAGTCAGCCCAGGGGGCCCTCCTACGAGCAGTACTTC.